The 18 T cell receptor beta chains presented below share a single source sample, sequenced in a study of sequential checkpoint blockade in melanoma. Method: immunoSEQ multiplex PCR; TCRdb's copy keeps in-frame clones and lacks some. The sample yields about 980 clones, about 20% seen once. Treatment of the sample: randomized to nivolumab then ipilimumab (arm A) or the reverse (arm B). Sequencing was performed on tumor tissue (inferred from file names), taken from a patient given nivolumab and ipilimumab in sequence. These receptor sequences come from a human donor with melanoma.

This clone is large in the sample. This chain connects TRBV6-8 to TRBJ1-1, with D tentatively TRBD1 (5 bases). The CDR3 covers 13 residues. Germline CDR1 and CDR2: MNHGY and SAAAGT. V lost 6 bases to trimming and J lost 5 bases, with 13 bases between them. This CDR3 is CASSSGGWTEAFF. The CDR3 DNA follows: TGTGCCAGCAGCTCGGGGGGGTGGACTGAAGCTTTCTTT.

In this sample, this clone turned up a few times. The CDR3 sequence: CASSLTRDNYEQYF. DNA of the CDR3: TGTGCCAGCAGCTTAACCAGGGACAACTACGAGCAGTACTTC. The chain links TRBV11-3 to TRBJ2-7; weak D call: TRBD1 (6 bases). The CDR3 is 14 residues long. CDR1 and CDR2 (germline): SGHNT, YENEEA. Between the trimmed V and J ends, which lost 2 bases and 3 bases, there was a span of 11 bases. The entire variable domain, with the rest obtained from reference TRBV11-3 and TRBJ2-7, is as follows: EAGVVQSPRYKIIEKKQPVAFWCNPISGHNTLYWYLQNLGQGPELLIRYENEEAVDDSQLPKDRFSAERLKGVDSTLKIQPAELGDSAVYLCASSLTRDNYEQYFGPGTRLTVT.

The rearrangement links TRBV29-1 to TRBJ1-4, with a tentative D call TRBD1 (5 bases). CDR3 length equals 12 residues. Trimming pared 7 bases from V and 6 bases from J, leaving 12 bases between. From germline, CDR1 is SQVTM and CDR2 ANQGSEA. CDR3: CSGRDFDEKLFF. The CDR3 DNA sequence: TGCAGCGGCCGGGACTTTGATGAAAAACTGTTTTTT.

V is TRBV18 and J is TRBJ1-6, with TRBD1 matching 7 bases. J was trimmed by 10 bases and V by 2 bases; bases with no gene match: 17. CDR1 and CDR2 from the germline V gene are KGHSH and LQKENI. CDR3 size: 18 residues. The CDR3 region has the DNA TGTGCCAGCTCACCAAGTTCTTCTGAGGATACAGGGGCGTCACCCCTCCACTTT. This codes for CASSPSSSEDTGASPLHF.

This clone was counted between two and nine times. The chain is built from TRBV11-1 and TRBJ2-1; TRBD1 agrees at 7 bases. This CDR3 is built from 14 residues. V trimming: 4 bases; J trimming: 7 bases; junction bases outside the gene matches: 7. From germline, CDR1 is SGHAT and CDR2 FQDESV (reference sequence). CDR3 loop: CASSSWGTVNEQFF. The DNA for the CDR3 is TGTGCCAGCAGCTCCTGGGGGACAGTGAATGAGCAGTTCTTC.

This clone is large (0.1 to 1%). The CDR3 coding sequence is TGTGCCAGTGCTAGGGGGGGGGTTTACTACGAGCAGTACTTC. Translating it yields CASARGGVYYEQYF. The V call is TRBV6-8, the J call TRBJ2-7, with a possible D match to TRBD2 (7 bases). The CDR3 covers 14 residues. The V gene's germline CDR1 is MNHGY and CDR2 SAAAGT. V lost 9 bases and J lost 3, with 18 bases in between.

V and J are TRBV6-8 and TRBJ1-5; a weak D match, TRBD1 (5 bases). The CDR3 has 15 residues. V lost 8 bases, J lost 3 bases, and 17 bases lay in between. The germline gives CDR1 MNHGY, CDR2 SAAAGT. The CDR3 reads CASALDRDLNQPQHF. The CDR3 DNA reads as TGTGCCAGCGCCTTAGACCGGGACCTCAATCAGCCCCAGCATTTT.

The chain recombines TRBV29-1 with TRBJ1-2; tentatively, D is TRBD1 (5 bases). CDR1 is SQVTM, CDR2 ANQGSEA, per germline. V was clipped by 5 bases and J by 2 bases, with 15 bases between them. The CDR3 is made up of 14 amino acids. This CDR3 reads CSVTDPRENYGYTF. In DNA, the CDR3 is TGCAGCGTTACCGACCCCAGGGAAAACTATGGCTACACCTTC.

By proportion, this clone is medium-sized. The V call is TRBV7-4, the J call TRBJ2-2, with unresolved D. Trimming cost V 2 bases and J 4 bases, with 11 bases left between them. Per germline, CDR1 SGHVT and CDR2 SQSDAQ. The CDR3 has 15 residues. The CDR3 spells CASSLSSRSTGELFF. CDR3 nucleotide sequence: TGTGCCAGCAGCTTAAGCAGCCGAAGCACCGGGGAGCTGTTTTTT.

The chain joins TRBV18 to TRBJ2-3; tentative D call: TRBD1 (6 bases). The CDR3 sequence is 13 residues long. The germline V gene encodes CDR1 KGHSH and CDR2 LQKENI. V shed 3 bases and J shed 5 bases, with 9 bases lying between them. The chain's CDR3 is CASSPLGGDTQYF. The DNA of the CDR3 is TGTGCCAGCTCACCTCTAGGGGGAGATACGCAGTATTTT.

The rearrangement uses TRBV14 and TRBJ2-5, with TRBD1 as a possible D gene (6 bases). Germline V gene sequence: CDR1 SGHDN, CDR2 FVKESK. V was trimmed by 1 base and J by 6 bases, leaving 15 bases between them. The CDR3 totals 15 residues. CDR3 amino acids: CASSQGQGFAKTQYF. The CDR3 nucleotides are TGTGCCAGCAGCCAAGGGCAGGGGTTCGCCAAGACCCAGTACTTC.

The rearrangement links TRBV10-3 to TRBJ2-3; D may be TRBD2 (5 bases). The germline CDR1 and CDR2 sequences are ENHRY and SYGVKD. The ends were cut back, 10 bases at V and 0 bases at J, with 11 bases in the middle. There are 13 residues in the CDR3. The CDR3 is CASGRGSTDTQYF. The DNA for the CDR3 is TGTGCCAGCGGCCGGGGTAGCACAGATACGCAGTATTTT.

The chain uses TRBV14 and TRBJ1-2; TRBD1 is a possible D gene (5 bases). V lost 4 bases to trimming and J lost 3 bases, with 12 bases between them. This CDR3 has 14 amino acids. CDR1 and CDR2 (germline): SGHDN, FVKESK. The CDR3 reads CASSRRASDYGYTF. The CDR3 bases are TGTGCCAGCAGCCGCAGGGCTAGTGACTATGGCTACACCTTC.

CDR3 sequence reads: CASSLEGADNQPQHF. The CDR3 bases are TGCGCCAGCAGCTTAGAAGGGGCAGACAATCAGCCCCAGCATTTT. This rearrangement joins TRBV5-1 to TRBJ1-5, with D possibly being TRBD1 (5 bases). CDR1 SGHRS and CDR2 YFSETQ come from the germline V gene. This CDR3 is built from 15 residues. Trimming stripped 2 bases from V and 3 bases from J, with 12 bases between.

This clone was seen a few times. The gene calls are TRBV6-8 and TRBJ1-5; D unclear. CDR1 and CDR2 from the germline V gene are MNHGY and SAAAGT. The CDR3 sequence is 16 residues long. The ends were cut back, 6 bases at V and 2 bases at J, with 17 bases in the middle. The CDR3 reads CASSHGRFGGNQPQHF. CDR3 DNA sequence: TGTGCCAGCAGCCATGGACGCTTCGGAGGCAATCAGCCCCAGCATTTT.

CDR3 bases: TGCGCCAGCAGCCCGACAGACTCCTACGAGCAGTACTTC. Amino acid sequence: CASSPTDSYEQYF. This chain connects TRBV1 to TRBJ2-7; the table's TRBD1 call for D was not verified on the DNA. TRBV1 is noted as a pseudogene. The CDR3 has 13 amino acids.

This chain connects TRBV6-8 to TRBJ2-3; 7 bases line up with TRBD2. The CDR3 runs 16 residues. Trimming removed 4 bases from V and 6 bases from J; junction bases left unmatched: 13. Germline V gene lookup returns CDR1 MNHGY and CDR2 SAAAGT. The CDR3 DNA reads TGTGCCAGCAGTTCGGGGGGACTATCCATCTGGGATACGCAGTATTTT. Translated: CASSSGGLSIWDTQYF.

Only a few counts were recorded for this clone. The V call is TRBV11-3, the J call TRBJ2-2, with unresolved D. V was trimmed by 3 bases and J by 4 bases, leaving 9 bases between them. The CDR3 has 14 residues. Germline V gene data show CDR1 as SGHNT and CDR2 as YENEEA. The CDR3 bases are TGTGCCAGCAGCTTCCAGATATCCACCGGGGAGCTGTTTTTT. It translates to CASSFQISTGELFF.